This entry concerns a single TCR beta chain. The sample holds many counts of this clonotype. It lacks a known antigen. No base quality information exists; no much larger clone differs at one position. These data come from a study of human T cells and chemical hapten exposure (dated by TCRdb to the early 2020s). For context, the study as a whole: For sensitization, 2% DPC in acetone was applied to a 2 cm by 2 cm area of upper inner arm skin. Patients additionally received weekly therapeutic DPC doses to the scalp throughout the roughly 25-week study period. Patch testing was done on the upper back using Finn chambers containing 0.01% DPC, and results were scored after 6 days according to International Contact Dermatitis Research Group standards. Most of the patients in the cohort were female, and the cohort covered alopecia areata with under or over 50% scalp involvement, alopecia totalis and alopecia universalis. Libraries were pooled for sequencing, and variation in per-sample TCR yields was attributed mainly to small differences in library volumes within the pool. In alopecia patients, the study followed how the peripheral blood TCR repertoire changed in vivo over primary and secondary sensitization to diphenylcyclopropenone (DPC), a hapten. Blood samples were taken from patients before sensitization (week 0) and at 2, 6 and about 24 weeks after DPC sensitization. Twenty-nine alopecia patients gave blood for TCR sequencing at one to four time points (pre-sensitization, 2, 6 and 24 weeks). The investigation overall reported the following: All patients had alopecia, a presumed autoimmune disease, so their immune response might differ from that of healthy individuals. Expanded TCRs formed significantly more large CDR3 similarity clusters than pre-sensitization or healthy control sets, consistent with antigen-driven responses. DPC sensitization did not change the number of TCRs with a frequency above 1 in 1000, and there was no evidence of changes in global repertoire structure. The number of PT1 expanded TCRs positively correlated with patch test score, significant at thresholds 8, 16 and 32 but not 4. After repeated subsampling, the strength of the expansion versus patch-test correlation and the threshold at which it became significant changed.

Per the publication, the time point label means: pre-sensitization, week 0. This specimen's treatment or condition label, per the study, means: therapeutic diphenylcyclopropenone sensitization with weekly scalp DPC. At each patch-test visit, blood was drawn before the patch test was applied. Patients were considered eligible if aged 18 to 70, diagnosed with alopecia and deemed suitable for DPC therapy, and patients were excluded if pregnant. Total RNA was isolated from unfractionated whole blood collected in Tempus Blood RNA tubes. Taken from the germline V gene, the CDR1 and CDR2 loops are ENHRY and SYGVKD. Cut back by 3 bases and 8 bases, the V and J ends lie 13 bases apart. Its CDR3 holds 14 amino acids, cysteine through phenylalanine. CDR3 DNA only is kept here, 42 bases in frame from base 1. Receptors were amplified or captured by RACE. The data were produced on a NextSeq 500. Library preparation attached unique molecular identifiers to individual cDNA molecules for quantitative, reproducible TCR counting. For every blood RNA sample, sequencing covered both the TCR alpha and TCR beta chains. In the paper's pipeline: The median number of TCRs per sample was roughly 100,000, ranging from roughly 23,224 to 690,600. The Decombinator software suite was used to annotate the V, J and CDR3 of the TCR reads. To make PS versus PT1 abundance plots, every sample was subsampled to the same number of TCRs (28,000). Expanded TCRs were defined as absent before sensitization and observed at least eight times at the 2-week time point. TCRdb reran the public reads through fastp at Q25 and MiXCR, keeping productive beta chains. All rows with the same CDR3 protein become a single entry with the most common DNA and genes. The V and J calls come from TCRdb's annotation, not from the publication. The sample yields more than 300,000 distinct CDR3 sequences; about 5.1% were counted once. Of the sample, just over 2.5% is held by the ten largest clones.

This sequence originates from a woman aged 45 to 65 with alopecia areata. Some clones in this sample may be carry-over from other donors' samples. Source: whole blood, taken in connection with sensitization to the hapten diphenylcyclopropenone (DPC). The rearrangement combines TRBV10-3 with TRBJ2-2; 6 matching bases give a weak D call of TRBD2. Read as DNA, the sequence is TGTGCCATCAGTGAAATTGGGCTAGCGGGGGAGCTGTTTTTT. It codes for CAISEIGLAGELFF.